These T cell receptor beta chains were read from a single sample in a study of T-cell reconstitution after alpha-beta-depleted transplantation in children. TCRdb re-analysed the PCR reads in MiXCR, keeping a single row per CDR3 protein. The repertoire consists of around 16,000 distinct CDR3 sequences, with roughly 5.3% occurring once and the leading ten covering approximately 6.9%. Here the sequenced sample was PBMCs, taken before TCRalphabeta/CD19-depleted stem cell transplant. The receptors stem from a boy younger than 18 with acute lymphoblastic leukemia, due to receive a stem cell transplant. Both conserved end residues are trimmed from each CDR3.

CDR3aa: ASRQDRAGELF
v_gene: TRBV2
j_gene: TRBJ2-2

CDR3aa: ASKHWTGFFEQY
v_gene: TRBV5-1
j_gene: TRBJ2-7

CDR3aa: ASSLGNRGSGELF
v_gene: TRBV5-1
j_gene: TRBJ2-2

CDR3aa: ASSSHSWVAEQY
v_gene: TRBV7-2
j_gene: TRBJ2-7

CDR3aa: ASNRQTGKNTEAF
v_gene: TRBV7-9
j_gene: TRBJ1-1

CDR3aa: ASSPSRGIKYEQY
v_gene: TRBV7-6
j_gene: TRBJ2-7

CDR3aa: AWSVPISTEAF
v_gene: TRBV30
j_gene: TRBJ1-1

CDR3aa: ASSLAGGPYNEQF
v_gene: TRBV19
j_gene: TRBJ2-1

CDR3aa: ASSQGYSGNTIY
v_gene: TRBV14
j_gene: TRBJ1-3

CDR3aa: ASRARRAPPKETQY
v_gene: TRBV28
j_gene: TRBJ2-5

CDR3aa: ASSASPGQATDTQY
v_gene: TRBV5-1
j_gene: TRBJ2-3

CDR3aa: ASSPTRTPKNIQY
v_gene: TRBV11-2
j_gene: TRBJ2-4

CDR3aa: SAPRQNNEKLF
v_gene: TRBV20-1
j_gene: TRBJ1-4

CDR3aa: ASSFLGSWLAGVTYEQY
v_gene: TRBV5-4
j_gene: TRBJ2-7

CDR3aa: ASSNERTSKQF
v_gene: TRBV7-2
j_gene: TRBJ2-1

CDR3aa: ASSQDNQGAAQPQH
v_gene: TRBV23-1
j_gene: TRBJ1-5

CDR3aa: SAREGPLFATNEKLF
v_gene: TRBV20-1
j_gene: TRBJ1-4

CDR3aa: ASSEYGTAPYEQY
v_gene: TRBV2
j_gene: TRBJ2-7

CDR3aa: ASRTGVLLDTQY
v_gene: TRBV6-2/TRBV6-3
j_gene: TRBJ2-3

CDR3aa: ASSQEKYGPRNEQF
v_gene: TRBV4-2
j_gene: TRBJ2-1

CDR3aa: ATSRARVIDPYNEQF
v_gene: TRBV15
j_gene: TRBJ2-1

CDR3aa: ASREPGLAGVLGYNEQF
v_gene: TRBV6-1
j_gene: TRBJ2-1

CDR3aa: SARDLKGGALEQY
v_gene: TRBV20-1
j_gene: TRBJ2-7

CDR3aa: ASVGGLGANVLT
v_gene: TRBV6-1
j_gene: TRBJ2-6

CDR3aa: STNRGMETQY
v_gene: TRBV29-1
j_gene: TRBJ2-5

CDR3aa: ASSPGDWAKNIQY
v_gene: TRBV9
j_gene: TRBJ2-4

CDR3aa: ASKGTFTDTQY
v_gene: TRBV5-1
j_gene: TRBJ2-3

CDR3aa: ASSLGGQGYYEQY
v_gene: TRBV12-3/TRBV12-4
j_gene: TRBJ2-7

CDR3aa: ASSPFYSSQGQPQH
v_gene: TRBV5-5
j_gene: TRBJ1-5

CDR3aa: ASSPFWDSAIFGANVLT
v_gene: TRBV12-3/TRBV12-4
j_gene: TRBJ2-6

CDR3aa: ASSRTENEKLF
v_gene: TRBV18
j_gene: TRBJ1-4

CDR3aa: ASSPVGTGLSEQY
v_gene: TRBV5-4
j_gene: TRBJ2-7

CDR3aa: ASSPITGELF
v_gene: TRBV7-6
j_gene: TRBJ2-2

CDR3aa: ASSLNSGNTIY
v_gene: TRBV11-3
j_gene: TRBJ1-3

CDR3aa: ASRNLGVSSGANVLT
v_gene: TRBV28
j_gene: TRBJ2-6

CDR3aa: ASSFGLGPSYGYT
v_gene: TRBV12-3/TRBV12-4
j_gene: TRBJ1-2

CDR3aa: ASSQDWKGSNYGYT
v_gene: TRBV4-3
j_gene: TRBJ1-2

CDR3aa: ARSPGTSPLRNEQF
v_gene: TRBV4-2
j_gene: TRBJ2-1

CDR3aa: ASRSTGKRGYT
v_gene: TRBV7-2
j_gene: TRBJ1-2

CDR3aa: ASSLDRATALSYEQY
v_gene: TRBV11-2
j_gene: TRBJ2-7

CDR3aa: ASQGQGVIQY
v_gene: TRBV11-2
j_gene: TRBJ2-4

CDR3aa: ASSQEYSGFNLWSGDQPQH
v_gene: TRBV4-1
j_gene: TRBJ1-5

CDR3aa: ASSEGRARD
v_gene: TRBV2
j_gene: TRBJ2-4

CDR3aa: ASSLLAGSPYEQY
v_gene: TRBV11-2
j_gene: TRBJ2-7

CDR3aa: SARDPSGGNLGNSPLH
v_gene: TRBV20-1
j_gene: TRBJ1-6

CDR3aa: ASTRGGSQETQY
v_gene: TRBV28
j_gene: TRBJ2-5

CDR3aa: ASSFRGQGPEQF
v_gene: TRBV12-3/TRBV12-4
j_gene: TRBJ2-1

CDR3aa: ASSLGGGPQH
v_gene: TRBV5-4
j_gene: TRBJ1-5

CDR3aa: SARDRDSMMRVNQPQH
v_gene: TRBV20-1
j_gene: TRBJ1-5

CDR3aa: ASSILGGKGNEQF
v_gene: TRBV19
j_gene: TRBJ2-1

CDR3aa: ASSYSTPNTEAF
v_gene: TRBV6-5
j_gene: TRBJ1-1

CDR3aa: ARSLAGDTQY
v_gene: TRBV5-3
j_gene: TRBJ2-3

CDR3aa: ASCQDGAAYEQY
v_gene: TRBV4-3
j_gene: TRBJ2-7

CDR3aa: ASSLGRGSYEQY
v_gene: TRBV5-4
j_gene: TRBJ2-7

CDR3aa: ASSLGTSGGAETQY
v_gene: TRBV11-2
j_gene: TRBJ2-5